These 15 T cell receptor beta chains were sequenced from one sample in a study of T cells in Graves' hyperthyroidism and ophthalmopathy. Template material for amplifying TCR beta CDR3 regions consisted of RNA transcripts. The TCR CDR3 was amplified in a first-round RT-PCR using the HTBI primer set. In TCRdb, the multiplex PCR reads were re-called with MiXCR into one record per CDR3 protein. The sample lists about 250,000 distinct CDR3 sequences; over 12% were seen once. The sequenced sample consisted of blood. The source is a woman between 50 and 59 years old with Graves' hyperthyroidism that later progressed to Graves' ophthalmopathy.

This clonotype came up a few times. The CDR3 sequence is CASSPLEQLYGYTF. DNA for the CDR3: TGCGCCAGCAGCCCCTTGGAACAGCTCTATGGCTACACCTTC. V usage is TRBV5-1 and J usage is TRBJ1-2; D gene unclear. CDR3 length: 14 residues. V lost 4 bases to trimming and J lost 4 bases, with 14 bases between them. The germline V gene has CDR1 SGHRS and CDR2 YFSETQ.

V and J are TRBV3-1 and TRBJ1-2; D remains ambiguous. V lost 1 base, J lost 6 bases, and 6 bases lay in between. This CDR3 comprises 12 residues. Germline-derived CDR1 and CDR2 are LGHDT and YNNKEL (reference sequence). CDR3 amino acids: CASSQGRDGYTF. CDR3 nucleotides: TGTGCCAGCAGCCAAGGAAGGGATGGCTACACCTTC.

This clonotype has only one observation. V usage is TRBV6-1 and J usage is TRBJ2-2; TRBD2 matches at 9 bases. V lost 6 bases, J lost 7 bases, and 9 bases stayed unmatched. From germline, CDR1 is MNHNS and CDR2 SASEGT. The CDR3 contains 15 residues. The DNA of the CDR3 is TGTGCCAGCAGGGACAGACTAGCGGATTACGGGGAGCTGTTTTTT. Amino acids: CASRDRLADYGELFF.

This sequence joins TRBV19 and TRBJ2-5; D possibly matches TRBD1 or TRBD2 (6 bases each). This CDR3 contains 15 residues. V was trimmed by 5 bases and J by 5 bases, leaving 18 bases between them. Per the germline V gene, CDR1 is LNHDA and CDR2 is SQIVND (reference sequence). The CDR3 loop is CASSFPTGGDETQYF. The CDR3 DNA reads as TGTGCCAGTAGTTTCCCGACCGGGGGCGACGAGACCCAGTACTTC.

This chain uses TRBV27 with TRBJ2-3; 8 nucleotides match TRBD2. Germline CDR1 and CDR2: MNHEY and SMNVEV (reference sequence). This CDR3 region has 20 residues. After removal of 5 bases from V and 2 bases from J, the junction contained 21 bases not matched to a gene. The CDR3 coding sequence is TGTGCCAGCAGTCCCAAGGGACCCGGGGGCGGGAGGTTCTTCACAGATACGCAGTATTTT. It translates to CASSPKGPGGGRFFTDTQYF.

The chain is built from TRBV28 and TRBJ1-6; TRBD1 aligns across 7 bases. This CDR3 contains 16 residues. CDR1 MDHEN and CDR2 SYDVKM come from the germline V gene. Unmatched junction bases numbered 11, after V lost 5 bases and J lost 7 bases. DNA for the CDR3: TGTGCCAGCAGTCAGATACAGGGGATGAGAAATTCACCCCTCCACTTT. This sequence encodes CASSQIQGMRNSPLHF.

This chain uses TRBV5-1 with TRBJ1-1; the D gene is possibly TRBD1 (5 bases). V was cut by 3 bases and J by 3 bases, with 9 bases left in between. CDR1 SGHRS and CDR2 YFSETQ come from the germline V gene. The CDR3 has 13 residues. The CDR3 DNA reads TGCGCCAGCAGCTACGGAGGGGACACTGAAGCTTTCTTT. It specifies CASSYGGDTEAFF.

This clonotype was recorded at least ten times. The CDR3 DNA follows: TGTGCCAGCAGCCCGACAGGGTATGGCTACACCTTC. Protein product: CASSPTGYGYTF. The chain carries TRBV3-1 and TRBJ1-2, with 7 bases that match TRBD1. The germline gives CDR1 LGHDT, CDR2 YNNKEL (reference sequence). V dropped 4 bases and J dropped 5; count of bases not matched to a gene: 1. The CDR3 runs 12 residues. The complete variable domain, with remaining parts taken from reference TRBV3-1 and TRBJ1-2, reads DTAVSQTPKYLVTQMGNDKSIKCEQNLGHDTMYWYKQDSKKFLKIMFSYNNKELIINETVPNRFSPKSPDKAHLNLHINSLELGDSAVYFCASSPTGYGYTFGSGTRLTVV.

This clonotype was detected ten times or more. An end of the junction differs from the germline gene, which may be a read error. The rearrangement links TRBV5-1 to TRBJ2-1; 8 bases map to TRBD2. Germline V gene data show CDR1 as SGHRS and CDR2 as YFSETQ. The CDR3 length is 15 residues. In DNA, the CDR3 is TGTGCCAGCAGTGAAGCTAGCGGGTCCTACAATGAGCAGTTCTTC. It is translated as CASSEASGSYNEQFF.

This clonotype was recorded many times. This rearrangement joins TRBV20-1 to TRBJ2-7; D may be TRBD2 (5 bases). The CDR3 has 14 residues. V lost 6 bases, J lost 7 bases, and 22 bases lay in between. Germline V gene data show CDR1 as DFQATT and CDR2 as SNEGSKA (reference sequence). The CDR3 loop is CSARPRRTQLEQYF. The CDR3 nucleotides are TGCAGTGCGAGACCCAGGAGGACGCAATTAGAGCAGTACTTC.

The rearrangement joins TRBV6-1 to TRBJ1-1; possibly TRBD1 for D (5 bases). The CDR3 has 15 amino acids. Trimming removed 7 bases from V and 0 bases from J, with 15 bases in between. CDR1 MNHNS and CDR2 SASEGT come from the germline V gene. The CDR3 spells CASTSGGGVNTEAFF. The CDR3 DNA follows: TGTGCCAGCACCTCAGGCGGGGGAGTGAACACTGAAGCTTTCTTT.

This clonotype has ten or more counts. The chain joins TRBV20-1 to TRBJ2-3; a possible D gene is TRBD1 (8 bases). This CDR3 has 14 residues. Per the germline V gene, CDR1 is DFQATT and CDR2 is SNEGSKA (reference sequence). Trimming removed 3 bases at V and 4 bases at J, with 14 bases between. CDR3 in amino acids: CSASDRGGADTQYF. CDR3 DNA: TGCAGTGCTAGCGACAGGGGAGGGGCAGATACGCAGTATTTT.

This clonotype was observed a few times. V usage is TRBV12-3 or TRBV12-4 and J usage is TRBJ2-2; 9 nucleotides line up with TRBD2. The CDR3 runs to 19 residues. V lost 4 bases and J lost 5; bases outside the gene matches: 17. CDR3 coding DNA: TGTGCCAGCAGTTGGGCGGGGGCGGGAGGGCCGTTCGGTACCGGGGAGCTGTTTTTT. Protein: CASSWAGAGGPFGTGELFF.

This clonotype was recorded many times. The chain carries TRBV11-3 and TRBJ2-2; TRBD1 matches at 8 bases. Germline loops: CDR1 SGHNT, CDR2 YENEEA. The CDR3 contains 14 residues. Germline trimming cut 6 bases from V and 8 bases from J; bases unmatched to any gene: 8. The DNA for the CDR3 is TGTGCCAGCAGGGGACAGGACACGAAGGGGGAGCTGTTTTTT. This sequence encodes CASRGQDTKGELFF.

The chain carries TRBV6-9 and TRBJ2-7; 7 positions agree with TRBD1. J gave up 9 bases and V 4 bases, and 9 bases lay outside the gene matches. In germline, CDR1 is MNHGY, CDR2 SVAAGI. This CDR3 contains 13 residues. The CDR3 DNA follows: TGTGCCAGCAGTTTGCCACCTGACAGGGCGCAGTACTTC. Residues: CASSLPPDRAQYF.